A selection of T cell receptor beta chains follows, all from one sample in a study of CD8+CD57+ T cells in acquired aplastic anemia. TCRdb reanalysed the reads using MiXCR and keeps one entry per CDR3 protein. The table records fewer than 250,000 distinct CDR3 sequences, around 45% of them present only once. The sample taken for sequencing was sorted CD4+, CD8+, or CD8+CD57+ T cells (not recorded which) from PBMCs. All receptors come from a human donor with aplastic anemia. The CDR3 runs from the conserved cysteine through the conserved F or W. The order of the fields is J gene, D gene, clone size, V gene, CDR3 protein, CDR3 DNA. A D gene is named only where the DNA matches it firmly. Size is omitted from some rows. Given values are once, few, many or a class for expanded clones.

>TRBJ2-2|NA|NA|TRBV7-2
CASSPPSKNTGELFF
TGTGCCAGCAGCCCCCCTTCCAAGAACACCGGGGAGCTGTTTTTT
>TRBJ2-7|NA|NA|TRBV5-1
CASPFKRDAYEQYF
TGCGCCAGCCCCTTTAAACGGGATGCCTACGAGCAGTACTTC
>TRBJ2-7|NA|many|TRBV6-1
CASSEGVGPAYEQYF
TGTGCCAGCAGTGAAGGGGTGGGGCCGGCCTACGAGCAGTACTTC
>TRBJ2-7|NA|NA|TRBV20-1
CSASLMDGGFYEQYF
TGCAGTGCTAGTTTGATGGACGGAGGCTTCTACGAGCAGTACTTC
>TRBJ2-5|TRBD1|many|TRBV7-6
CASSLEADRETQYF
TGTGCCAGCAGCTTAGAGGCGGACAGGGAGACCCAGTACTTC
>TRBJ1-2|NA|NA|TRBV12-3/TRBV12-4
CASVGRSPNYGYTF
TGTGCCAGCGTGGGACGTTCCCCTAACTATGGCTACACCTTC
>TRBJ1-3|NA|once|TRBV10-1
CASGLNGNTIYF
TGCGCCAGCGGCCTGAATGGAAACACCATATATTTT
>TRBJ2-5|TRBD2|NA|TRBV20-1
CSARDRGSAGEAETQYF
TGCAGTGCTAGAGATCGAGGTTCAGCGGGAGAGGCGGAGACCCAGTACTTC
>TRBJ1-4|NA|NA|TRBV27
CASSTRTAPNEKLFF
TGTGCCAGCAGTACCCGGACAGCCCCTAATGAAAAACTGTTTTTT
>TRBJ2-1|TRBD2|few|TRBV5-6
CASSHSGTSGAGYNEQFF
TGTGCCAGCAGCCATTCCGGGACTAGCGGGGCCGGCTACAATGAGCAGTTCTTC
>TRBJ2-5|TRBD2|NA|TRBV14
CASSWSGTTQETQYF
TGTGCCAGCAGCTGGTCGGGGACTACACAAGAGACCCAGTACTTC
>TRBJ2-7|TRBD2|many|TRBV9
CASSIGERGTRKSYEQYF
TGTGCCAGCAGCATCGGGGAGCGGGGGACCAGGAAGTCCTACGAGCAGTACTTC
>TRBJ2-5|NA|many|TRBV7-6
CASSPGETQYF
TGTGCCAGCAGCCCTGGTGAGACCCAGTACTTC
>TRBJ2-5|TRBD2|NA|TRBV7-9
CASSAGEAGEQETQYF
TGTGCCAGCAGCGCCGGGGAGGCGGGAGAACAAGAGACCCAGTACTTC
>TRBJ2-7|NA|once|TRBV7-2
CASSRRPSYEQYF
TGTGCCAGCAGCCGACGACCCTCCTACGAGCAGTACTTC
>TRBJ2-2|TRBD1|NA|TRBV12-3/TRBV12-4
CASIKPGTVDTGELFF
TGTGCCAGCATCAAGCCGGGGACAGTGGACACCGGGGAGCTGTTTTTT
>TRBJ1-1|NA|NA|TRBV20-1
CSVRTARGNTEAFF
TGCAGTGTTAGGACAGCCAGGGGGAACACTGAAGCTTTCTTT
>TRBJ1-6|TRBD1|many|TRBV27
CASSYNQGESPLHF
TGTGCCAGCAGTTACAACCAGGGGGAATCACCCCTCCACTTT
>TRBJ1-1|TRBD1|many|TRBV10-2
CASSSTGGNTEAFF
TGCGCCAGCAGCTCGACAGGGGGGAACACTGAAGCTTTCTTT
>TRBJ2-1|TRBD2|NA|TRBV7-7
CASSLGGTSDSEQFF
TGTGCTAGCAGCTTAGGTGGGACTAGCGATAGTGAGCAGTTCTTC
>TRBJ2-3|TRBD2|few|TRBV11-2
CASSPLERGATDTQYF
TGTGCCAGCAGCCCGCTAGAGCGGGGGGCCACAGATACGCAGTATTTT
>TRBJ2-5|NA|once|TRBV12-5
CASGSTEFEQTQYF
TGTGCTAGTGGCTCGACAGAGTTCGAGCAGACCCAGTACTTC
>TRBJ2-7|TRBD2|many|TRBV10-3
CAISDPGLAGGQGYEQYF
TGTGCCATCAGTGACCCGGGACTAGCGGGAGGGCAGGGCTACGAGCAGTACTTC
>TRBJ1-6|NA|NA|TRBV9
CASSVHGDSPLHF
TGTGCCAGCAGCGTACACGGGGACTCACCCCTCCACTTT
>TRBJ2-7|TRBD2|few|TRBV27
CASSLLAEGYEQYF
TGTGCCAGCAGTTTACTAGCGGAGGGTTACGAGCAGTACTTC
>TRBJ1-5|NA|few|TRBV20-1
CSAPPGGYSNQPQHF
TGCAGTGCTCCCCCGGGGGGATATAGCAATCAGCCCCAGCATTTT
>TRBJ1-1|NA|NA|TRBV6-1
CASSLGPRGTEAFF
TGTGCCAGCAGCCTCGGCCCCCGGGGGACTGAAGCTTTCTTT
>TRBJ2-7|TRBD2|few|TRBV7-2
CASSLGTSREQYF
TGTGCCAGCAGCCTAGGGACTAGCCGCGAGCAGTACTTC
>TRBJ1-2|NA|NA|TRBV19
CASSSGGYGYTF
TGTGCCAGTAGTTCGGGGGGCTATGGCTACACCTTC
>TRBJ1-2|TRBD1|many|TRBV4-3
CASSQDRQGLPGGYTF
TGCGCCAGCAGCCAAGATCGACAGGGGCTCCCGGGTGGCTACACCTTC
>TRBJ2-3|TRBD2|NA|TRBV15
CATSRLAGEATDTQYF
TGTGCCACCAGCAGATTAGCGGGAGAGGCCACAGATACGCAGTATTTT
>TRBJ1-3|NA|many|TRBV7-6
CASSDEGLHTIYF
TGTGCCAGCAGCGACGAGGGGTTACACACCATATATTTT
>TRBJ2-7|TRBD2|many|TRBV4-3
CASSQELGEGYEQYF
TGCGCCAGCAGCCAAGAGTTGGGGGAGGGGTACGAGCAGTACTTC
>TRBJ2-4|NA|NA|TRBV19
CASSMSQGGWENIQYF
TGTGCCAGTAGTATGTCCCAGGGGGGTTGGGAAAACATTCAGTACTTC
>TRBJ2-6|TRBD2|many|TRBV7-2
CASSLQAGEIMAGANVLTF
TGTGCCAGCAGCTTACAAGCGGGGGAGATTATGGCTGGGGCCAACGTCCTGACTTTC
>TRBJ1-2|NA|NA|TRBV7-6
CASSLPGPRADGYTF
TGTGCCAGCAGCTTACCGGGACCGAGGGCGGATGGCTACACCTTC
>TRBJ2-7|NA|NA|TRBV15
CATSRATWDEQYF
TGTGCCACCAGCAGAGCCACCTGGGACGAGCAGTACTTC
>TRBJ2-6|NA|few|TRBV5-1
CASSYGGANVLTF
TGCGCCAGCAGCTACGGGGGGGCCAACGTCCTGACTTTC
>TRBJ2-3|NA|NA|TRBV24-1
CATSDYLAGTDTQYF
TGTGCCACCAGTGATTATTTGGCAGGCACAGATACGCAGTATTTT
>TRBJ1-2|NA|NA|TRBV9
CASSVDPADYGYTF
TGTGCCAGCAGCGTAGACCCAGCAGACTATGGCTACACCTTC
>TRBJ1-2|NA|few|TRBV20-1
CSARFGGEGYTF
TGCAGTGCTAGATTCGGCGGGGAGGGCTACACCTTC
>TRBJ1-2|TRBD1|NA|TRBV11-2
CASSFGTGRSGYTF
TGTGCCAGCAGCTTTGGGACAGGGAGAAGTGGCTACACCTTC